This TCR beta chain emerged from a study of T cell responses to AZD1222 COVID-19 vaccine (TCRdb year 2021). Background for the entire study: AZD1222 recipients given second doses at about 4 weeks or at about 12 weeks were pooled, since spike-specific TCR depth and breadth were not found to differ between the two schedules. Trial participants were enrolled into age subgroups of 18-55, 56-69 and 70-plus years, which contained around 150, 29 and 61 TCR-sequenced participants, respectively. TCR sequencing covered roughly 230 trial participants: around 210 given two doses of AZD1222 and 26 given two doses of MenACWY control vaccine. What the study reported, not specific to this receptor: In the small 56-69-year group, the increase in depth fell short of significance, most likely because of low power. Participants were mostly white British and included more females than males, and it was suggested by the authors that clonal diversity may have been underestimated. Conclusions about previously exposed vaccinees were limited because only six AZD1222 recipients were SARS-CoV-2 seropositive at baseline. The whole spike protein was spanned by vaccine-associated CD4 TCRs, and dominant responses were seen in regions 160-218 and 743-854. Because no day 14 peak-response samples were available, the repertoires could be characterized only after the peak T cell response. After two AZD1222 doses, spike-specific TCR breadth and depth were significantly higher than at day 0 and than in MenACWY recipients. Epitopes outside the regions mutated in the B.1.351 and B.1.1.7 variants were reportedly recognized by nearly half of the unique spike-specific TCRs.

The CDR3 regions of human TCRbeta chains were analyzed by immunosequencing. The authors' analysis ran thus. Repertoire TCRs were matched against a reference library of SARS-CoV-2-specific TCRs generated with the MIRA antigen-specificity platform. Breadth was defined as the fraction of unique TCRs that were SARS-CoV-2-associated. Depth was defined as the fraction of total T cells that were SARS-CoV-2-associated. Each spike-specific TCR was assigned to its reactive spike region and to a CD4 or CD8 class using the MIRA data. Log10-transformed breadth and depth values were compared by one-way ANOVA with Sidak's multiple comparisons tests. TCRdb holds this immuneACCESS table with in-frame rearrangements only. Some clones are missing; in checked studies, unresolved V genes explain under half, and the rest has no known cause. That table supplies the V and J calls and clone size; D and trimming were determined from the DNA. The table for this sample lists about 120,000 clones; 90% to 95% of them were counted only once. Around 4.3% of the sample is in the top ten clones.

Concerning this clone itself: Its antigen is unknown. Per-base quality was not reported, and no clone a single base away is much larger than it.

Between the V and J ends, shortened by 2 bases and 0 bases respectively, the junction contains 14 bases. CDR1 and CDR2 are drawn from the germline V gene (reference sequence): SEHNR, FQNEAQ. Including the terminal cysteine and phenylalanine, the CDR3 comprises 16 residues. Just CDR3 DNA is preserved here, 48 bases in frame from base 1. The sample's time point label, decoded: baseline before first vaccination. Vaccinee samples came from UK trials COV001 and COV002, including a single-blind randomized controlled phase 2/3 trial of AZD1222 (ChAdOx1 nCoV-19) in healthy adults. Trial participant PBMC samples were collected at day 0 and day 28 after the second dose for TCRbeta chain sequencing.

The chain uses TRBV7-9 and TRBJ2-7; TRBD1 might be the D gene, on 5 matching bases. This TCR was sampled from an adult in good health. Sample: peripheral blood, taken on day 0 of AZD1222 vaccination. The CDR3 protein: CASSLITTVGSYEQYF. The base sequence is TGTGCCAGCAGCTTAATCACGACAGTGGGCTCCTACGAGCAGTACTTC.